A selection of T cell receptor beta chains follows, all from one sample in a study of T cells in Graves' hyperthyroidism and ophthalmopathy. TCRdb reanalysed the multiplex PCR reads using MiXCR and keeps one entry per CDR3 protein. The data show around 620,000 distinct CDR3 sequences, with 15% to 20% seen just once and 3.8% held by the top ten. Sequencing input: blood. Receptor source: a woman aged 25 to 45 with Graves' hyperthyroidism. Each CDR3 is given with its conserved first and last residue. D genes are given only for firm matches. The size entry is marked missing in some rows and otherwise reads once, few, many or a size class.

TRBV9,TRBD1,TRBJ1-2,many,CASSVMTGYGYTF
TRBV5-4,-,TRBJ2-3,few,CASSRTSSTDTQYF
TRBV4-2,-,TRBJ2-2,-,CASSQETLGTANTGALFF
TRBV12-3/TRBV12-4,-,TRBJ2-7,many,CASSYSGGEQYF
TRBV18,-,TRBJ1-2,-,CASSPDVGGYGYTF
TRBV19,-,TRBJ1-2,few,CASSVTGSYGYTF
TRBV18,-,TRBJ2-3,few,CASSPSRGSTDTQYF
TRBV7-2,TRBD2,TRBJ2-1,many,CASSLNSGSRNEQFF
TRBV28,TRBD1,TRBJ1-3,-,CASTIGTGSSLLAGNTIYF
TRBV2,TRBD2,TRBJ2-1,many,CASSERTSEQFF
TRBV14,-,TRBJ2-5,few,CASSQSGRTQYF